The text below deals with one TCR beta chain. Using its own MiXCR run on the RT-PCR reads, TCRdb lists one record per CDR3 protein. Of some 15,000 distinct CDR3 sequences listed, roughly 85% are singletons. The germline V gene encodes CDR1 SGHAT and CDR2 FQDESV (reference sequence). There are 16 residues in the CDR3. V was clipped by 4 bases and J by 7 bases; unmatched bases: 11. The sample is drawn from a study of yellow fever vaccine responses in identical twins. The specimen was T cells from blood (PBMCs), unsorted or a sorted subset (not recorded which), collected before or after yellow fever vaccination (not recorded which). The clonotype was recovered from a woman aged 18-29 years who received the yellow fever vaccine. The J gene is TRBJ2-1, the V gene TRBV11-1; 9 positions agree with TRBD2. The CDR3: CASSSISQREVNEQFF. CDR3 bases: TGTGCCAGCAGCTCGATCTCCCAGCGGGAGGTAAATGAGCAGTTCTTC.